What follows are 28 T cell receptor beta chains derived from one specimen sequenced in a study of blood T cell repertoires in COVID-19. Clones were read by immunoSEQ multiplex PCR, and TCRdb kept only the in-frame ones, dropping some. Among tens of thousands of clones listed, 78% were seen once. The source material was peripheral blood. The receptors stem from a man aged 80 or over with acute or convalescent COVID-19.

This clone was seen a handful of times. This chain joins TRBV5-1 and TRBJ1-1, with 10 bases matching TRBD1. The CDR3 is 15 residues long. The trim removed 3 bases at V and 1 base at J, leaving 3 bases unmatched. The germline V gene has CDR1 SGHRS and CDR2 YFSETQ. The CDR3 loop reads CASSWGQGWNTEAFF. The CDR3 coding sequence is TGCGCCAGCAGCTGGGGACAGGGGTGGAACACTGAAGCTTTCTTT.

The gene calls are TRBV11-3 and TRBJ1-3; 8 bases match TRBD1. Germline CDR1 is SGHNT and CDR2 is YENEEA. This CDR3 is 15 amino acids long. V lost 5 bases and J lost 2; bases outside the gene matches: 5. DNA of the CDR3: TGTGCCAGCAGCGGCGGGACAGGAGCTGGAAACACCATATATTTT. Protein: CASSGGTGAGNTIYF.

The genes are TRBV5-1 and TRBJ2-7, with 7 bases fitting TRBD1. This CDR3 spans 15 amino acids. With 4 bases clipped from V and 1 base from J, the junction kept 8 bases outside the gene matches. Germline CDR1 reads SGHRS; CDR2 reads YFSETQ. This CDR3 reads CASSPRTGPSYEQYF. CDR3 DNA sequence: TGCGCCAGCAGCCCGAGGACAGGCCCTTCCTACGAGCAGTACTTC. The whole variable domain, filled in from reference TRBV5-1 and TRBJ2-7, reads KAGVTQTPRYLIKTRGQQVTLSCSPISGHRSVSWYQQTPGQGLQFLFEYFSETQRNKGNFPGRFSGRQFSNSRSEMNVSTLELGDSALYLCASSPRTGPSYEQYFGPGTRLTVT.

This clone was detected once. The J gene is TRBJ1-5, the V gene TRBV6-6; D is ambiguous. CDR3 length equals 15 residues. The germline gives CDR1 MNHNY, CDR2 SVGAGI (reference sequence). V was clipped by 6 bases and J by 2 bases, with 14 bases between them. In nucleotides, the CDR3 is TGTGCCAGCAGCCCTTCCTTGGAGGGCAATCAGCCCCAGCATTTT. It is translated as CASSPSLEGNQPQHF.

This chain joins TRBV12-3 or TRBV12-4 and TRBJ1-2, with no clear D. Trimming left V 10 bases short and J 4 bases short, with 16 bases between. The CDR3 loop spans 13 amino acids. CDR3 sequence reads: CATSSAAAYGYTF. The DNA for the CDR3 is TGTGCCACCTCTTCGGCGGCTGCCTATGGCTACACCTTC.

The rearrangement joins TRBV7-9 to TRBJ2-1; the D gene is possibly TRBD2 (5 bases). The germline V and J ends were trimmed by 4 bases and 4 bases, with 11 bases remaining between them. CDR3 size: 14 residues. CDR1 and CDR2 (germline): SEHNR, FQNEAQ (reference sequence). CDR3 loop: CASSSGFVYNEQFF. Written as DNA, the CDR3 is TGTGCCAGCAGCTCGGGATTTGTGTACAATGAGCAGTTCTTC.

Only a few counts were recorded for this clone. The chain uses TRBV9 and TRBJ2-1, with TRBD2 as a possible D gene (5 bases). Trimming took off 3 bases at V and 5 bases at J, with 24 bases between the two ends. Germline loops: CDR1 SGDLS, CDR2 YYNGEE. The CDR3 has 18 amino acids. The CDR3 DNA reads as TGTGCCAGCAGCGCCCGGGGTAGGTGGGAAACTCTAAACAATGAGCAGTTCTTC. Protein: CASSARGRWETLNNEQFF.

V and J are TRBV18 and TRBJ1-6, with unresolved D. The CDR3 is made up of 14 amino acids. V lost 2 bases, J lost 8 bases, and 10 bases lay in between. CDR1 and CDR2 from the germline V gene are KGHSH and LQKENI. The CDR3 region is CASSPGVGDSPLHF. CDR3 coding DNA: TGTGCCAGCTCACCAGGGGTCGGGGATTCACCCCTCCACTTT.

The CDR3 DNA reads as TGTGCCAGCAGCCCAGGGACTAGCGGGGGGGAGAGGCAGTTCTTC. It is translated as CASSPGTSGGERQFF. The chain joins TRBV5-4 to TRBJ2-1, with TRBD2 matching 16 bases. Germline values: CDR1 SGHNT, CDR2 YYREEE (reference sequence). The V gene end was trimmed by 4 bases and the J gene end by 12 bases; junction bases not matched to a gene: 7. The CDR3 extends over 15 amino acids.

Here the CDR3 DNA reads TGTGCCAGCAGCTTCGGGGAGTCGGCCTACGAGCAGTACTTC. It encodes CASSFGESAYEQYF. The V call is TRBV7-9, the J call TRBJ2-7; D may be TRBD2 (5 bases). V dropped 3 bases and J dropped 2 bases, with 11 bases sitting between them. This CDR3 has 14 amino acids. CDR1 and CDR2 from the germline V gene are SEHNR and FQNEAQ (reference sequence).

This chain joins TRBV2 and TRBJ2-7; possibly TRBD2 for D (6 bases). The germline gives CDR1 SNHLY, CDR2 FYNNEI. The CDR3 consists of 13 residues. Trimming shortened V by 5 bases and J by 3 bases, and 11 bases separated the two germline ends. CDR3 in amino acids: CASSILGGYEQYF. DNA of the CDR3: TGTGCCAGCAGTATCCTCGGGGGCTACGAGCAGTACTTC.

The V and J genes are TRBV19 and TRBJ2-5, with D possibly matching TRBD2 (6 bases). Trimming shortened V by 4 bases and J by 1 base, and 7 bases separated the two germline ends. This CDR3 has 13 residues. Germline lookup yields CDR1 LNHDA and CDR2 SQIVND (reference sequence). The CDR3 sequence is CASSTGSQETQYF. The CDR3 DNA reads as TGTGCCAGTAGTACCGGGAGCCAAGAGACCCAGTACTTC. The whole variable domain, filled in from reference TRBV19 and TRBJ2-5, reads DGGITQSPKYLFRKEGQNVTLSCEQNLNHDAMYWYRQDPGQGLRLIYYSQIVNDFQKGDIAEGYSVSREKKESFPLTVTSAQKNPTAFYLCASSTGSQETQYFGPGTRLLVL.

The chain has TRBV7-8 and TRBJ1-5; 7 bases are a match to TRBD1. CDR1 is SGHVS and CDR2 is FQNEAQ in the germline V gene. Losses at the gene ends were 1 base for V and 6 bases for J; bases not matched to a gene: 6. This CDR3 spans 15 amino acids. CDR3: CASSLGQGERQPQHF. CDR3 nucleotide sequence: TGTGCCAGCAGCTTAGGACAGGGTGAGCGTCAGCCCCAGCATTTT.

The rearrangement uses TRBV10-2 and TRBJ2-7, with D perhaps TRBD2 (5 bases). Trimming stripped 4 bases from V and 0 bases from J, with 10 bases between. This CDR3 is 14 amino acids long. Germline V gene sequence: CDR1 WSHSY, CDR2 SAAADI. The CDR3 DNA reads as TGCGCCAGCAGTGGCCGGGGAACCTCCTACGAGCAGTACTTC. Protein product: CASSGRGTSYEQYF.

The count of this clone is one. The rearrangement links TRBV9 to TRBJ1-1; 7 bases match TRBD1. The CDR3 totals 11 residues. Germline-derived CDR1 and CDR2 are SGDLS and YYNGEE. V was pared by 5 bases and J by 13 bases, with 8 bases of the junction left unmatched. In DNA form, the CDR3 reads TGTGCCAGCAGGAACAGGGGAGGTGTTTTCTTT. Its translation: CASRNRGGVFF.

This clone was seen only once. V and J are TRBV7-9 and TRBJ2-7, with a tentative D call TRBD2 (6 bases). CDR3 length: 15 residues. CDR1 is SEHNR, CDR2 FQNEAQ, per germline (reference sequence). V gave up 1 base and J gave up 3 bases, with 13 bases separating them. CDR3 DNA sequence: TGTGCCAGCAGCTTAGAGGTGGGGCGGGACTACGAGCAGTACTTC. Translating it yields CASSLEVGRDYEQYF.

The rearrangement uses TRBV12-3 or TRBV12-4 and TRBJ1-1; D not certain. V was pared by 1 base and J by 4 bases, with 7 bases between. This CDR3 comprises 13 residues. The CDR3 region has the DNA TGTGCCAGCAGTTTAGGGCTTTCCACTGAAGCTTTCTTT. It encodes CASSLGLSTEAFF.

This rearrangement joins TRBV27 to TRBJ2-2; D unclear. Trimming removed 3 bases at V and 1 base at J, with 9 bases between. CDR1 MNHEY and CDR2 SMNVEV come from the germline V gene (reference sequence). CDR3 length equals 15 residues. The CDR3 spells CASSFVRRNTGELFF. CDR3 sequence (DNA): TGTGCCAGCAGTTTTGTTAGGAGGAACACCGGGGAGCTGTTTTTT.

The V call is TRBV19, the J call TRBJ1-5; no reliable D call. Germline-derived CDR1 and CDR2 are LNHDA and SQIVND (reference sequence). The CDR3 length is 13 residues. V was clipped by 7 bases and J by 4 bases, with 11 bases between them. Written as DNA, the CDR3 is TGTGCCAGTAACGCCGACGGGAATCAGCCCCAGCATTTT. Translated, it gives CASNADGNQPQHF. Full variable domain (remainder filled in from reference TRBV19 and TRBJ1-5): DGGITQSPKYLFRKEGQNVTLSCEQNLNHDAMYWYRQDPGQGLRLIYYSQIVNDFQKGDIAEGYSVSREKKESFPLTVTSAQKNPTAFYLCASNADGNQPQHFGDGTRLSIL.

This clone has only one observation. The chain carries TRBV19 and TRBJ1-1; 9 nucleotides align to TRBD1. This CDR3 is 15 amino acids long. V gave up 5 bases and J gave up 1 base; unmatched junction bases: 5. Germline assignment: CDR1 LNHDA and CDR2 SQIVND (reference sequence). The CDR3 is CASSLRTGANTEAFF. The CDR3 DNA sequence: TGTGCCAGTAGTCTCCGGACAGGGGCGAACACTGAAGCTTTCTTT.

The CDR3, as DNA: TGCAGCGTTGGGTCACAGGGGGGCACAGATACGCAGTATTTT. This gives the protein CSVGSQGGTDTQYF. V usage is TRBV29-1 and J usage is TRBJ2-3, with 8 bases matching TRBD1. This CDR3 region has 14 residues. V gave up 4 bases and J gave up 1 base; unmatched junction bases: 4. Germline lookup yields CDR1 SQVTM and CDR2 ANQGSEA.

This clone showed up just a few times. CDR3 in amino acids: CATSRTGTTYNEQFF. DNA for the CDR3: TGTGCCACCAGCAGAACCGGGACAACATACAATGAGCAGTTCTTC. This chain joins TRBV15 and TRBJ2-1; maybe TRBD1 (6 bases). Trimming left V 2 bases short and J 4 bases short, with 12 bases between. Germline CDR1 and CDR2: LNHNV and YYDKDF (reference sequence). CDR3 length equals 15 residues. The full variable domain, with the rest looked up from reference TRBV15 and TRBJ2-1, is DAMVIQNPRYQVTQFGKPVTLSCSQTLNHNVMYWYQQKSSQAPKLLFHYYDKDFNNEADTPDNFQSRRPNTSFCFLDIRSPGLGDTAMYLCATSRTGTTYNEQFFGPGTRLTVL.

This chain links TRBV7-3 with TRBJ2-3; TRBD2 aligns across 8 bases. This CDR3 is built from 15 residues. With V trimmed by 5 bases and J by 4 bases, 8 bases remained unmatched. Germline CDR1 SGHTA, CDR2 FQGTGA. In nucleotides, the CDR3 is TGTGCCAGCAGCCCGGGAGGGGGGGCGCCAGATACGCAGTATTTT. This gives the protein CASSPGGGAPDTQYF.

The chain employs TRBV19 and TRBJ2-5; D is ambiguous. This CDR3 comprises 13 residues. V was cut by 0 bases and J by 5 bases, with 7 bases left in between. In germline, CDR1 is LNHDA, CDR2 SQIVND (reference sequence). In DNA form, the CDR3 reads TGTGCCAGTAGTATAGATCTAGTTGAGACCCAGTACTTC. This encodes CASSIDLVETQYF.

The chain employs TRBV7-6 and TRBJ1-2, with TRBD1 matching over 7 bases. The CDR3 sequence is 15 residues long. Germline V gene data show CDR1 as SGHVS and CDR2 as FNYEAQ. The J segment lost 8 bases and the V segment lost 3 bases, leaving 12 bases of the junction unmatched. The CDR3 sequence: CASSFRSTGVGGYTF. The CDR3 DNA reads TGTGCCAGCAGCTTTCGATCCACAGGGGTTGGAGGCTACACCTTC.

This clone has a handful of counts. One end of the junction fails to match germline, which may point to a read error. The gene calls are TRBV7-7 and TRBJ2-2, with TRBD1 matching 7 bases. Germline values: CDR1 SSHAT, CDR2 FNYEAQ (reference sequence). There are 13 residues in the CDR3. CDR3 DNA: TGTGCTAGCAGCTTAACAGGGGCCGGGGAGCTGTTTTTT. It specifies CASSLTGAGELFF.

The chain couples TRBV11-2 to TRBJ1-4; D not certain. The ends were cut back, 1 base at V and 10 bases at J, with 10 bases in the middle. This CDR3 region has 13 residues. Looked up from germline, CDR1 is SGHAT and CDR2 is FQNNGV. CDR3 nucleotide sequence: TGTGCCAGCAGCTTAGCTCAGGCAGGAAAACTGTTTTTT. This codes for CASSLAQAGKLFF.

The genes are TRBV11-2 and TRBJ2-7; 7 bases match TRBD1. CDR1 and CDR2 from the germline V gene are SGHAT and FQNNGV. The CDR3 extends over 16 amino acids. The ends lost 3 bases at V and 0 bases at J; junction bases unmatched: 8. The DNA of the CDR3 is TGTGCCAGCAGCTTTACACCGACAGGGCCCTCCTACGAGCAGTACTTC. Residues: CASSFTPTGPSYEQYF.